Below are 20 T cell receptor beta chains sequenced from a single sample in a study of low-dose radiotherapy and immunotherapy resistance in tumors. Time point: after trial treatment. Treatment indicated: LDRT plus nivolumab, ipilimumab, low-dose cyclophosphamide and aspirin (RACIN trial). Gene-specific TRAV and TRBV primers were used for first-strand cDNA, covering alpha and beta chains. TCR amplification involved 15 to 25 PCR cycles with a constant-region primer and V-primer adapter. TCRdb redid the calling of the reads with MiXCR, one entry per CDR3 protein. The sample holds fewer than 110,000 distinct CDR3 sequences; less than 25% are singletons and the top ten take 4.1%. The sample in question was PBMCs, obtained after low-dose radiotherapy plus immunotherapy. The receptor set was obtained from a male donor with prostate cancer.

This rearrangement joins TRBV28 to TRBJ2-2; 9 bases are shared with TRBD2. V trimming: 5 bases; J trimming: 2 bases; junction bases outside the gene matches: 3. Germline-derived CDR1 and CDR2 are MDHEN and SYDVKM. There are 15 residues in the CDR3. This CDR3 is CASSPSGINTGELFF. The CDR3 region has the DNA TGTGCCAGCAGTCCTAGCGGGATTAACACCGGGGAGCTGTTTTTT.

There are many counts of this clonotype. The chain couples TRBV6-1 to TRBJ2-5, with 12 bases matching TRBD1. In germline, CDR1 is MNHNS, CDR2 SASEGT. The V gene end was trimmed by 4 bases and the J gene end by 5 bases; junction bases not matched to a gene: 8. This CDR3 contains 16 residues. DNA for the CDR3: TGTGCCAGCAGTGCCCCGGGACAGGGGGCGCGGGAGACCCAGTACTTC. Residues: CASSAPGQGARETQYF.

This clonotype was seen repeatedly, ten times or more. The rearrangement uses TRBV6-6 and TRBJ1-2; no clear D. Germline V gene sequence: CDR1 MNHNY, CDR2 SVGAGI (reference sequence). V lost 0 bases and J 8 bases, leaving 10 bases between the germline ends. There are 13 residues in the CDR3. CDR3 sequence reads: CASSYSSEDGYTF. CDR3 DNA sequence: TGTGCCAGCAGTTACTCGAGCGAAGACGGCTACACCTTC.

This clonotype was found many times. The genes are TRBV29-1 and TRBJ2-2; perhaps TRBD2 as D (6 bases). In germline, CDR1 is SQVTM, CDR2 ANQGSEA. The V end lost 6 bases, the J end lost 8 bases, and 16 bases lay between the germline ends. The CDR3 spans 13 residues. The DNA of the CDR3 is TGCAGCGTGGTGAAGTACGGGGGAGGGGAGCTGTTTTTT. This sequence encodes CSVVKYGGGELFF.

Points on this clonotype: A junction boundary mismatches the germline segment, possibly from a read error. This chain links TRBV9 with TRBJ2-1; D perhaps matches TRBD2 (5 bases). Germline loops: CDR1 SGDLS, CDR2 YYNGEE. CDR3 length: 16 amino acids. The CDR3 sequence is CASSGKRQRSYNEQFF. The CDR3 DNA follows: TGTGCTAGCAGCGGAAAGAGACAACGCTCCTACAATGAGCAGTTCTTC.

This clonotype was seen many times. The chain uses TRBV29-1 and TRBJ2-1, with TRBD2 as a possible D gene (6 bases). Trimming shortened V by 7 bases and J by 8 bases, and 18 bases separated the two germline ends. This CDR3 has 13 residues. CDR1 and CDR2 (germline): SQVTM, ANQGSEA. CDR3 DNA: TGCAGCGAGAAACGGGGGAGTGGACATGAGCAGTTCTTC. Encoded protein: CSEKRGSGHEQFF.

Many counts were recorded for this clonotype. The rearrangement joins TRBV19 to TRBJ1-1, with D unresolved. Deletions cut 6 bases from V and 1 base from J, with 12 bases between. The CDR3 is 14 amino acids. Looked up from germline, CDR1 is LNHDA and CDR2 is SQIVND (reference sequence). CDR3 residues: CASRSGLRNTEAFF. In DNA form, the CDR3 reads TGTGCCAGTAGGAGTGGGCTGAGGAACACTGAAGCTTTCTTT.

V gene TRBV3-1 combines with J gene TRBJ1-1, with 8 bases that match TRBD1. V lost 6 bases and J lost 1; bases outside the gene matches: 4. Germline loops: CDR1 LGHDT, CDR2 YNNKEL (reference sequence). CDR3 length equals 14 residues. The CDR3: CASRKQGGNTEAFF. The CDR3 region has the DNA TGTGCCAGCAGGAAACAGGGGGGGAACACTGAAGCTTTCTTT.

This clonotype was counted at least ten times. The CDR3 sequence is CAWSLRQGLGYTF. The CDR3 DNA is TGTGCCTGGAGTTTACGACAGGGTCTAGGCTACACCTTC. V is TRBV30 and J is TRBJ1-2, with 7 positions matching TRBD1. V lost 2 bases and J lost 8; bases outside the gene matches: 8. This CDR3 spans 13 amino acids. Germline V gives CDR1 GTSNPN, CDR2 SVGIG (reference sequence).

V usage is TRBV7-2 and J usage is TRBJ2-3; 10 bases match TRBD2. This CDR3 comprises 18 residues. J was trimmed by 5 bases and V by 1 base; bases with no gene match: 12. The germline CDR1 and CDR2 sequences are SGHTA and FQGNSA. This CDR3 is CASSLVGLSGGAGDTQYF. For the CDR3, the DNA is TGTGCCAGCAGCTTAGTTGGGTTGAGCGGGGGGGCAGGAGATACGCAGTATTTT.

This clonotype was recorded many times. The J gene is TRBJ2-6, the V gene TRBV5-1, with D perhaps TRBD1 (6 bases). Germline V CDR1 and CDR2: SGHRS, YFSETQ. This CDR3 has 15 amino acids. V was shortened by 4 bases and J by 4 bases, with 12 bases between the two germline ends. The DNA of the CDR3 is TGCGCCAGCAGCCTAACAGGGCCCGGGGCCAACGTCCTGACTTTC. This translates into CASSLTGPGANVLTF.

In this sample, this clonotype turned up many times. CDR3 DNA sequence: TGTGCCAGCAGCCCCCTCGGACAGACAAATCAGCCCCAGCATTTT. Encoded protein: CASSPLGQTNQPQHF. V and J are TRBV5-5 and TRBJ1-5; weak D call: TRBD1 (6 bases). Germline CDR1 and CDR2: SGHKS and YYEKEE (reference sequence). The CDR3 totals 15 residues. The V end was cut by 4 bases, the J end by 4 bases, with 15 bases between.

This clonotype has just a few counts. This rearrangement joins TRBV4-1 to TRBJ1-4; D unclear. Germline assignment: CDR1 MGHRA and CDR2 YSYEKL. The CDR3 runs to 15 residues. The V end lost 1 base, the J end lost 5 bases, and 11 bases lay between the germline ends. The DNA for the CDR3 is TGCGCCAGCAGCCAAGCGATGGGATTAAATGAAAAACTGTTTTTT. Its protein is CASSQAMGLNEKLFF.

This clonotype came up once. V is TRBV28 and J is TRBJ2-7; 11 nucleotides align to TRBD2. Germline values: CDR1 MDHEN, CDR2 SYDVKM. The CDR3 has 13 amino acids. With 11 bases clipped from V and 7 bases from J, the junction kept 10 bases outside the gene matches. The CDR3 here is CAPQLAGANEQYF. The CDR3 DNA sequence: TGTGCCCCCCAACTAGCGGGAGCGAATGAGCAGTACTTC.

This clonotype was observed at least ten times. The chain has TRBV7-3 and TRBJ1-5; possibly TRBD1 for D (6 bases). Germline V gene data show CDR1 as SGHTA and CDR2 as FQGTGA. V was trimmed by 1 base and J by 0 bases, leaving 13 bases between them. The CDR3 sequence is 17 residues long. The CDR3 DNA follows: TGTGCCAGCAGCTTAAGGAGAGGGGGGTATAGCAATCAGCCCCAGCATTTT. Translating gives CASSLRRGGYSNQPQHF. Full variable domain (rest looked up from reference TRBV7-3 and TRBJ1-5): GAGVSQTPSNKVTEKGKYVELRCDPISGHTALYWYRQSLGQGPEFLIYFQGTGAADDSGLPNDRFFAVRPEGSVSTLKIQRTERGDSAVYLCASSLRRGGYSNQPQHFGDGTRLSIL.

This clonotype was recorded at least ten times. CDR3 region: CASMDSGGGHSAQYF. CDR3 DNA sequence: TGTGCCAGCATGGATAGCGGGGGGGGTCATAGCGCCCAGTACTTC. The genes are TRBV6-1 and TRBJ2-5, with 11 bases fitting TRBD2. Germline V CDR1 and CDR2: MNHNS, SASEGT. Unmatched junction bases numbered 13, after V lost 7 bases and J lost 9 bases. The CDR3 sequence is 15 residues long.

There are many counts of this clonotype. This sequence joins TRBV7-6 and TRBJ1-1; no reliable D call. Trimming pared 1 base from V and 1 base from J, leaving 10 bases between. Germline V gene data show CDR1 as SGHVS and CDR2 as FNYEAQ. The CDR3 runs 15 residues. The CDR3 DNA reads TGTGCCAGCAGCTTAGGTAGGGAGGGGAACACTGAAGCTTTCTTT. Its translation is CASSLGREGNTEAFF.

This clonotype showed up many times. The chain carries TRBV5-6 and TRBJ2-7, with 8 bases lining up with TRBD2. From germline, CDR1 is SGHDT and CDR2 YYEEEE. V shed 0 bases and J 2 bases; nucleotides not matched to a gene: 4. The CDR3 sequence is 15 residues long. As DNA, the CDR3 is TGTGCCAGCAGCTTGGGCCCGGGGGGGCCCTACGAGCAGTACTTC. Residues: CASSLGPGGPYEQYF.

V usage is TRBV5-5 and J usage is TRBJ1-5; maybe TRBD1 (5 bases). In germline, CDR1 is SGHKS, CDR2 YYEKEE (reference sequence). V lost 6 bases and J lost 4, with 14 bases in between. CDR3 length: 14 amino acids. The CDR3 DNA is TGTGCCAGCACCCCCGGGACGGAGAATCAGCCCCAGCATTTT. Its protein is CASTPGTENQPQHF.

Ten or more counts support this clonotype. The chain employs TRBV7-6 and TRBJ2-1; no clear D. Trimming stripped 4 bases from V and 5 bases from J, with 15 bases between. The germline V gene has CDR1 SGHVS and CDR2 FNYEAQ. This CDR3 spans 15 amino acids. The CDR3 nucleotides read TGTGCCAGCAGCTCCCATCTCGGGTATAACAATGAGCAGTTCTTC. Amino acid sequence: CASSSHLGYNNEQFF.